Listed below are T cell receptor beta chains from one sample, sequenced in a study of blood T cell repertoires in COVID-19. The protocol was immunoSEQ multiplex PCR, while the TCRdb copy is restricted to in-frame clones and leaves out a portion. The sample yields around 190,000 clones, 70% to 90% seen once. The sample taken for sequencing was peripheral blood. These receptors all come from a woman aged 80 or older with acute or convalescent COVID-19. Both conserved end residues are part of each CDR3. A D gene is named only where the DNA matches it firmly. Size is stated for part of the rows, as once, few or many counts, or as a class when the clone is expanded.

J: TRBJ1-3; size: NA; D: NA; V: TRBV7-2; CDR3: CASCRERAFGNTIYF; DNA: TGTGCCAGCTGCCGGGAGAGGGCCTTTGGAAACACCATATATTTT
J: TRBJ2-7; size: NA; D: NA; V: TRBV29-1; CDR3: CSVETIRETGEQYF; DNA: TGCAGCGTTGAAACAATTCGGGAGACGGGGGAGCAGTACTTC
J: TRBJ2-2; size: NA; D: NA; V: TRBV6-5; CDR3: CASSSRLAGELFF; DNA: TGTGCCAGCAGTTCCCGACTAGCCGGGGAGCTGTTTTTT
J: TRBJ2-1; size: NA; D: NA; V: TRBV6-6; CDR3: CASRRDSYNEQFF; DNA: TGTGCCAGCAGGAGGGACTCCTACAATGAGCAGTTCTTC
J: TRBJ2-1; size: NA; D: TRBD2; V: TRBV4-3; CDR3: CASSQESYLVAGPGSYNEQFF; DNA: TGCGCCAGCAGCCAAGAATCTTATCTGGTAGCGGGGCCAGGGTCCTACAATGAGCAGTTCTTC
J: TRBJ2-3; size: NA; D: TRBD2; V: TRBV11-2; CDR3: CASSLVIAGSRDTQYF; DNA: TGTGCCAGCAGCTTAGTTATAGCGGGGAGTCGAGATACGCAGTATTTT
J: TRBJ1-2; size: few; D: NA; V: TRBV7-9; CDR3: CASSEDISASYTF; DNA: TGTGCCAGCAGCGAGGACATCTCGGCCAGCTACACCTTC
J: TRBJ1-6; size: few; D: NA; V: TRBV18; CDR3: CASLSEPGHFSPLHF; DNA: TGTGCCAGCTTATCTGAACCGGGACACTTTTCACCCCTCCACTTT
J: TRBJ2-7; size: NA; D: TRBD2; V: TRBV14; CDR3: CASSPRPLREVYSYEQYF; DNA: TGTGCCAGCAGCCCGCGTCCTCTGCGGGAGGTTTACTCCTACGAGCAGTACTTC
J: TRBJ1-2; size: NA; D: NA; V: TRBV5-1; CDR3: CASSSEAHWGYTF; DNA: TGCGCCAGCAGCTCGGAGGCCCACTGGGGCTACACCTTC
J: TRBJ2-5; size: few; D: NA; V: TRBV7-9; CDR3: CASSERLTQETQYF; DNA: TGTGCCAGCAGCGAGAGACTAACCCAAGAGACCCAGTACTTC
J: TRBJ2-5; size: NA; D: NA; V: TRBV5-1; CDR3: CASSLVGSPQETQYF; DNA: TGCGCCAGCAGCTTGGTGGGGAGTCCCCAAGAGACCCAGTACTTC
J: TRBJ2-1; size: NA; D: NA; V: TRBV19; CDR3: CASSRVDTRNEQFF; DNA: TGTGCCAGTAGTCGCGTAGACACCCGCAATGAGCAGTTCTTC
J: TRBJ2-2; size: NA; D: TRBD1; V: TRBV28; CDR3: CASRARQGALTGELFF; DNA: TGTGCCAGCAGAGCGAGACAGGGGGCTCTGACCGGGGAGCTGTTTTTT
J: TRBJ2-7; size: NA; D: TRBD1; V: TRBV2; CDR3: CASSVKGAFSEQYF; DNA: TGTGCCAGCAGTGTCAAGGGGGCTTTTTCCGAGCAGTACTTC
J: TRBJ1-4; size: NA; D: NA; V: TRBV4-2; CDR3: CASSQDPGRGGEKLFF; DNA: TGTGCCAGCAGCCAAGATCCGGGTAGGGGTGGGGAAAAACTGTTTTTT
J: TRBJ2-7; size: NA; D: TRBD2; V: TRBV5-6; CDR3: CASSSLRGAYEQYF; DNA: TGTGCCAGCAGCTCCCTCCGGGGGGCCTACGAGCAGTACTTC
J: TRBJ1-5; size: NA; D: TRBD1; V: TRBV5-8; CDR3: CASSLGTGWSNQPQHF; DNA: TGTGCCAGCAGCTTGGGGACAGGTTGGAGCAATCAGCCCCAGCATTTT
J: TRBJ2-7; size: NA; D: NA; V: TRBV21-1; CDR3: CASRPTCGSENRWEQYF; DNA: TGTGCCAGCAGACCCACCTGTGGTTCTGAGAATCGTTGGGAGCAGTACTTC
J: TRBJ2-7; size: NA; D: NA; V: TRBV3-1/TRBV3-2; CDR3: CASSQGWGPGEQYF; DNA: TGTGCCAGCAGCCAAGGTTGGGGGCCGGGGGAGCAGTACTTC
J: TRBJ1-6; size: NA; D: NA; V: TRBV19; CDR3: CASSIVPGHDSPLHF; DNA: TGTGCCAGTAGTATAGTTCCAGGCCATGATTCACCCCTCCACTTT
J: TRBJ2-1; size: NA; D: TRBD2; V: TRBV30; CDR3: CAWSAGRIDEQFF; DNA: TGTGCCTGGAGTGCCGGGAGGATCGATGAGCAGTTCTTC
J: TRBJ1-5; size: few; D: NA; V: TRBV4-2; CDR3: CASSQVSQSNQPQHF; DNA: TGTGCCAGCAGCCAAGTTAGTCAAAGCAATCAGCCCCAGCATTTT
J: TRBJ2-7; size: NA; D: TRBD1; V: TRBV7-3; CDR3: CASSLTGQGSYEQYF; DNA: TGTGCCAGCAGCTTAACCGGACAGGGATCCTACGAGCAGTACTTC
J: TRBJ1-2; size: NA; D: TRBD1; V: TRBV5-1; CDR3: CASSLQGSDRGYTF; DNA: TGCGCCAGCAGCTTACAGGGGAGTGATCGAGGCTACACCTTC
J: TRBJ1-5; size: NA; D: NA; V: TRBV6-1; CDR3: CASSEVRDPRAQHF; DNA: TGTGCCAGCAGTGAAGTTCGGGATCCTCGGGCCCAGCATTTT
J: TRBJ2-7; size: NA; D: NA; V: TRBV29-1; CDR3: CSVAQGYEQYF; DNA: TGCAGCGTTGCACAGGGTTACGAGCAGTACTTC